Listed below are T cell receptor beta chains from one sample, sequenced in a study of blood T cells in healthy people across ages. TCRdb re-analysed the 5' RACE reads in MiXCR, keeping a single row per CDR3 protein. The sample records about 800,000 distinct CDR3 sequences, 46% being singletons. Specimen: blood. The receptor set was obtained from a man older than 75 in good health. The CDR3 runs from the conserved cysteine through the conserved F or W. The order of the fields is V gene, D gene, clone size, J gene, CDR3 length, CDR3 protein, CDR3 DNA. D genes are given only for firm matches. Some rows have no size entry. The others give once, few or many, or a class for an expanded clone.

V: TRBV5-1
D: TRBD2
size: few
J: TRBJ2-1
length: 16
CDR3: CASSSSASGRSDEQFF
DNA: TGCGCCAGCAGCTCCTCGGCTAGCGGGAGGTCCGATGAGCAGTTCTTC

V: TRBV7-2
D: TRBD1
size: -
J: TRBJ1-4
length: 15
CDR3: CASSSTGTVNEKLFF
DNA: TGTGCCAGCAGCTCCACCGGGACAGTCAATGAAAAACTGTTTTTT

V: TRBV9
D: -
size: once
J: TRBJ2-3
length: 13
CDR3: CASSVQAGDTQYF
DNA: TGTGCCAGCAGCGTGCAAGCTGGAGATACGCAGTATTTT

V: TRBV5-1
D: -
size: -
J: TRBJ2-1
length: 12
CDR3: CASSPSLDEQFF
DNA: TGCGCCAGCAGCCCTAGCCTCGATGAGCAGTTCTTC

V: TRBV6-6
D: TRBD2
size: -
J: TRBJ2-5
length: 15
CDR3: CASSPRVSGSETQYF
DNA: TGTGCCAGCAGTCCCCGTGTTAGCGGGAGTGAGACCCAGTACTTC

V: TRBV29-1
D: TRBD2
size: many
J: TRBJ2-1
length: 14
CDR3: CSVGKASGDNEQFF
DNA: TGCAGCGTTGGCAAAGCTAGCGGGGACAATGAGCAGTTCTTC

V: TRBV5-1
D: -
size: -
J: TRBJ2-7
length: 15
CDR3: CASSLETGPYNEQYF
DNA: TGCGCCAGCAGCTTGGAGACAGGTCCCTACAATGAGCAGTACTTC

V: TRBV30
D: TRBD1
size: -
J: TRBJ1-4
length: 15
CDR3: CAWSAIDRGNEKLFF
DNA: TGTGCCTGGAGTGCCATTGACAGGGGGAATGAAAAACTGTTTTTT

V: TRBV4-1
D: -
size: -
J: TRBJ1-5
length: 13
CDR3: CASSLPGYQPQHF
DNA: TGCGCCAGCAGCCTCCCAGGGTATCAGCCCCAGCATTTT

V: TRBV20-1
D: -
size: few
J: TRBJ2-7
length: 14
CDR3: CSASVPGQSYEQYF
DNA: TGCAGTGCGTCAGTCCCTGGACAGTCCTACGAGCAGTACTTC

V: TRBV6-2/TRBV6-3
D: TRBD2
size: -
J: TRBJ2-1
length: 16
CDR3: CASSSWTSGRSDEQFF
DNA: TGTGCCAGCAGTTCCTGGACTAGCGGGAGAAGCGATGAGCAGTTCTTC

V: TRBV28
D: -
size: -
J: TRBJ1-2
length: 16
CDR3: CASRRPGSRGAYGYTF
DNA: TGTGCCAGCAGACGCCCGGGATCTCGGGGGGCCTATGGCTACACCTTC

V: TRBV29-1
D: -
size: many
J: TRBJ2-7
length: 12
CDR3: CSVTKEFYEQYF
DNA: TGCAGCGTGACCAAGGAATTCTACGAGCAGTACTTC

V: TRBV27
D: TRBD2
size: few
J: TRBJ2-1
length: 14
CDR3: CASRISGRANEQFF
DNA: TGTGCCAGCAGGATTAGCGGGAGGGCCAATGAGCAGTTCTTC

V: TRBV19
D: -
size: -
J: TRBJ2-1
length: 15
CDR3: CASSIAGGPRDEQFF
DNA: TGTGCCAGTAGCATTGCCGGGGGCCCTCGGGATGAGCAGTTCTTC

V: TRBV10-1
D: -
size: few
J: TRBJ2-1
length: 13
CDR3: CASSESRYNEQFF
DNA: TGCGCCAGCAGTGAGTCGCGGTACAATGAGCAGTTCTTC

V: TRBV3-1
D: -
size: few
J: TRBJ2-7
length: 12
CDR3: CASSPTSGEQYF
DNA: TGTGCCAGCAGCCCGACATCGGGGGAGCAGTACTTC

V: TRBV14
D: -
size: -
J: TRBJ2-3
length: 15
CDR3: CASSHPPPGLDTQYF
DNA: TGTGCCAGCAGCCATCCCCCCCCGGGGTTGGATACGCAGTATTTT

V: TRBV27
D: -
size: -
J: TRBJ2-7
length: 15
CDR3: CASSPQGGSIYEQYF
DNA: TGTGCCAGCAGTCCTCAGGGGGGATCCATCTACGAGCAGTACTTC

V: TRBV20-1
D: -
size: few
J: TRBJ2-7
length: 12
CDR3: CSANRDAYEQYF
DNA: TGCAGTGCCAACAGGGACGCCTACGAGCAGTACTTC

V: TRBV29-1
D: TRBD1
size: -
J: TRBJ2-5
length: 12
CDR3: CSVPDREETQYF
DNA: TGCAGCGTTCCGGACAGGGAAGAGACCCAGTACTTC

V: TRBV4-3
D: -
size: -
J: TRBJ2-1
length: 16
CDR3: CASSQDRGTKLGVQFF
DNA: TGCGCCAGCAGCCAAGATAGGGGGACCAAACTAGGGGTGCAGTTCTTC

V: TRBV20-1
D: TRBD2
size: -
J: TRBJ2-1
length: 14
CDR3: CSARSGRGLNEQFF
DNA: TGCAGTGCTCGAAGCGGGAGAGGTCTCAATGAGCAGTTCTTC

V: TRBV7-2
D: TRBD1
size: -
J: TRBJ2-7
length: 18
CDR3: CASSYPGGTGVNSHEQYF
DNA: TGTGCCAGCAGCTACCCTGGGGGGACAGGGGTCAACTCCCACGAGCAGTACTTC

V: TRBV10-3
D: -
size: -
J: TRBJ1-3
length: 14
CDR3: CAIRPDISGNTIYF
DNA: TGTGCCATCAGACCAGACATTTCTGGAAACACCATATATTTT

V: TRBV3-1
D: TRBD1
size: -
J: TRBJ2-7
length: 16
CDR3: CASSPSPDRAYNEQYF
DNA: TGTGCCAGCAGCCCCTCCCCGGACAGGGCCTACAATGAGCAGTACTTC

V: TRBV25-1
D: -
size: -
J: TRBJ2-5
length: 13
CDR3: CASSDSPQETQYF
DNA: TGTGCCAGCAGTGACAGCCCTCAAGAGACCCAGTACTTC

V: TRBV2
D: TRBD2
size: -
J: TRBJ2-5
length: 14
CDR3: CASSELGTSGTQYF
DNA: TGTGCCAGCAGTGAATTGGGGACTAGCGGGACCCAGTACTTC

V: TRBV7-3
D: -
size: -
J: TRBJ2-6
length: 16
CDR3: CASSQGLVSGANVLTF
DNA: TGTGCCAGCAGCCAGGGACTTGTCTCTGGGGCCAACGTCCTGACTTTC

V: TRBV4-3
D: -
size: -
J: TRBJ2-1
length: 13
CDR3: CASSVQGGDEQFF
DNA: TGCGCCAGCAGCGTACAGGGCGGTGATGAGCAGTTCTTC

V: TRBV7-2
D: -
size: -
J: TRBJ2-7
length: 15
CDR3: CASSSREIQAYEQYF
DNA: TGTGCCAGCAGCTCTAGGGAAATTCAAGCCTACGAGCAGTACTTC

V: TRBV9
D: -
size: -
J: TRBJ2-7
length: 12
CDR3: CASRLNGDEQYF
DNA: TGTGCCAGCAGGCTTAATGGGGACGAGCAGTACTTC

V: TRBV20-1
D: -
size: -
J: TRBJ2-6
length: 13
CDR3: CSARTNGANVLTF
DNA: TGCAGTGCTAGAACCAATGGGGCCAACGTCCTGACTTTC

V: TRBV6-6
D: -
size: once
J: TRBJ1-6
length: 12
CDR3: CASRATDSPLHF
DNA: TGTGCCAGCAGGGCGACGGATTCACCCCTCCACTTT

V: TRBV7-8
D: TRBD2
size: few
J: TRBJ2-1
length: 17
CDR3: CASSLGRGLAGKNEQFF
DNA: TGTGCCAGCAGCTTGGGCCGAGGACTAGCGGGAAAGAATGAGCAGTTCTTC

V: TRBV12-3/TRBV12-4
D: TRBD1
size: few
J: TRBJ1-5
length: 15
CDR3: CASSFGGQGAAVQHF
DNA: TGTGCCAGCAGTTTTGGCGGACAGGGGGCGGCAGTCCAGCATTTT

V: TRBV12-3/TRBV12-4
D: TRBD2
size: -
J: TRBJ2-1
length: 15
CDR3: CASGLSAGDNNEQFF
DNA: TGTGCCAGCGGATTATCGGCGGGAGATAACAATGAGCAGTTCTTC

V: TRBV20-1
D: -
size: many
J: TRBJ2-7
length: 15
CDR3: CSAPQGLGLPYEQYF
DNA: TGCAGTGCCCCCCAGGGATTGGGACTCCCCTACGAGCAGTACTTC

V: TRBV27
D: -
size: -
J: TRBJ2-3
length: 13
CDR3: CASSFSDTDTQYF
DNA: TGTGCCAGCAGTTTCTCCGACACAGATACGCAGTATTTT

V: TRBV7-2
D: TRBD1
size: -
J: TRBJ1-5
length: 14
CDR3: CASSSRQGQQPQHF
DNA: TGTGCCAGCAGCAGTAGACAGGGCCAGCAGCCCCAGCATTTT

V: TRBV7-3
D: -
size: -
J: TRBJ2-1
length: 15
CDR3: CASSAWALTYNEQFF
DNA: TGTGCCAGCAGCGCCTGGGCGCTAACCTACAATGAGCAGTTCTTC

V: TRBV20-1
D: TRBD1
size: -
J: TRBJ2-3
length: 15
CDR3: CSAREQGAGGDTQYF
DNA: TGCAGTGCTAGAGAACAGGGGGCCGGTGGAGATACGCAGTATTTT

V: TRBV20-1
D: TRBD1
size: few
J: TRBJ2-1
length: 16
CDR3: CSAWVGTGGPTDEQFF
DNA: TGCAGTGCTTGGGTGGGGACAGGGGGCCCAACCGATGAGCAGTTCTTC

V: TRBV29-1
D: TRBD2
size: -
J: TRBJ2-1
length: 15
CDR3: CSVLSWAGGMDEQFF
DNA: TGCAGCGTTTTGAGTTGGGCGGGAGGTATGGATGAGCAGTTCTTC

V: TRBV4-2
D: TRBD2
size: -
J: TRBJ2-7
length: 16
CDR3: CASSVLAGSSYNEQYF
DNA: TGTGCCAGCAGCGTCCTAGCGGGTAGCTCCTACAATGAGCAGTACTTC